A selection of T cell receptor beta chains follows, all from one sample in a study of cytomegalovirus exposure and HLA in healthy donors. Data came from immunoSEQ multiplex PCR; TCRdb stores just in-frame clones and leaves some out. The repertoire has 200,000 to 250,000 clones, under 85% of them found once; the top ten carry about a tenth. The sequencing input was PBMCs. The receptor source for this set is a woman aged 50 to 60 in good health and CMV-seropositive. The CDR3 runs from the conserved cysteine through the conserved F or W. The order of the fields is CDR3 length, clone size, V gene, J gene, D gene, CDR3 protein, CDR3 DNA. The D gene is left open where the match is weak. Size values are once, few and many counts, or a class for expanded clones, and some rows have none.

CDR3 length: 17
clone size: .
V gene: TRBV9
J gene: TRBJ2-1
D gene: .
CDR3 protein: CASSVVAISALHNEQFF
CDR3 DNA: TGTGCCAGCAGCGTAGTCGCCATAAGCGCCCTTCACAATGAGCAGTTCTTC

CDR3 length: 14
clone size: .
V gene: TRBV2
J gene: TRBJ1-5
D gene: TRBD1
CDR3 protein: CASSGDRDNQPQHF
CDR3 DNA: TGTGCCAGCAGCGGGGACAGGGACAATCAGCCCCAGCATTTT

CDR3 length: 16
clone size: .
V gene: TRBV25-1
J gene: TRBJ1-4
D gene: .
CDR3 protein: CASSPLGEGPNEKLFF
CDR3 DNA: TGTGCCAGCAGCCCCTTGGGGGAGGGGCCTAATGAAAAACTGTTTTTT

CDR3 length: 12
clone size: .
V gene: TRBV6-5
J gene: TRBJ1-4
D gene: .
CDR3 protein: CASTQLGGKLFF
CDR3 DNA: TGTGCCAGCACGCAGTTGGGAGGGAAACTGTTTTTT

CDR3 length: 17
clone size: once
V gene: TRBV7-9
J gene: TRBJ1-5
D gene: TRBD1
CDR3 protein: CASSFVQGGVGNQPQHF
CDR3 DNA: TGTGCCAGCAGCTTCGTACAGGGGGGGGTTGGCAATCAGCCCCAGCATTTT

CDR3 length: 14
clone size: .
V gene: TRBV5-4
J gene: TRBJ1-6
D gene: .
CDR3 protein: CASAQGGYNSPLHF
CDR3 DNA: TGTGCCAGCGCCCAGGGAGGCTATAATTCACCCCTCCACTTT

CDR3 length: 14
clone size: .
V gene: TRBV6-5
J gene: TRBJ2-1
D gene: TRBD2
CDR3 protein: CASSGTSGLNEQFF
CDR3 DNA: TGTGCCAGCAGTGGTACTAGCGGGTTGAATGAGCAGTTCTTC

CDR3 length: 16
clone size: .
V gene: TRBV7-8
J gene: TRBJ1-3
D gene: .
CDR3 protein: CASSLVDPTSGNTIYF
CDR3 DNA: TGTGCCAGCAGCTTAGTCGATCCGACTTCTGGAAACACCATATATTTT

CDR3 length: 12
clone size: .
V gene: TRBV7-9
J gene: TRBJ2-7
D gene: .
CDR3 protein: CSSSFSGPEQYF
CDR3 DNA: TGTTCCAGCAGCTTCAGTGGTCCCGAGCAGTACTTC

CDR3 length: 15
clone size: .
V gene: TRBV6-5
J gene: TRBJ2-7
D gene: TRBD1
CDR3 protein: CASSTRDRRSYEQYF
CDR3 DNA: TGTGCCAGCAGCACCAGGGACAGGCGGTCCTACGAGCAGTACTTC

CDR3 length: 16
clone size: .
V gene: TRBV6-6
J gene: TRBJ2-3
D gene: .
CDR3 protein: CASSYSLTGNTDTQYF
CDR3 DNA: TGTGCCAGCAGTTACTCTTTGACAGGCAACACAGATACGCAGTATTTT

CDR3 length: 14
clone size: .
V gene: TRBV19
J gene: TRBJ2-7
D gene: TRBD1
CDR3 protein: CASSIGQGAYEQYF
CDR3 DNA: TGTGCCAGTAGTATCGGACAGGGAGCCTACGAGCAGTACTTC

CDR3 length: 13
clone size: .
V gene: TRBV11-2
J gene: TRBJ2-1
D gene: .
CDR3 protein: CASSLELANEQFF
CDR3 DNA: TGTGCCAGCAGCTTGGAACTAGCAAATGAGCAGTTCTTC

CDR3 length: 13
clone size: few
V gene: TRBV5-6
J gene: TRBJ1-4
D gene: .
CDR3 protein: CASSLGQIEKLFF
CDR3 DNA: TGTGCCAGCAGCTTGGGACAGATTGAAAAACTGTTTTTT

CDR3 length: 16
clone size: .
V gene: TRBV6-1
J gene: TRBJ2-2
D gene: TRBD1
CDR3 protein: CASSEGYRGHTGELFF
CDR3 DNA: TGTGCCAGCAGTGAAGGATACAGGGGGCACACCGGGGAGCTGTTTTTT

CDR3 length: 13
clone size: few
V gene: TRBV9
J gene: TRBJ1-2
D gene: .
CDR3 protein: CASSVSSNYGYTF
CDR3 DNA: TGTGCCAGCAGCGTTAGTTCTAACTATGGCTACACCTTC

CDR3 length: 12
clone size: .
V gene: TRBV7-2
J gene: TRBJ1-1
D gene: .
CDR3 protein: CASSLSGVEAFF
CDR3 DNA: TGTGCCAGCAGCTTATCGGGGGTTGAAGCTTTCTTT

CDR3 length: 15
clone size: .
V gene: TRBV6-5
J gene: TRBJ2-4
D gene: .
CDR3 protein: CASSYSSGSKNIQYF
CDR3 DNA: TGTGCCAGCAGTTACTCGAGCGGGTCCAAAAACATTCAGTACTTC

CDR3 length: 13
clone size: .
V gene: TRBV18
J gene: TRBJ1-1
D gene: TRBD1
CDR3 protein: CASSPPDRVAAFF
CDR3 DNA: TGTGCCAGCTCACCACCAGACAGGGTAGCAGCTTTCTTT

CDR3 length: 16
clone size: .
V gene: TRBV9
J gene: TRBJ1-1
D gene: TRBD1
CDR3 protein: CASSVGTGVMNTEAFF
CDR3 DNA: TGTGCCAGCAGCGTAGGGACAGGGGTAATGAACACTGAAGCTTTCTTT

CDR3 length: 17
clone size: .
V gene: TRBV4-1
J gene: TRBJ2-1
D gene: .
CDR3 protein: CASKSIKGAGFRNEQFF
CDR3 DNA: TGCGCCAGCAAGAGCATTAAAGGGGCAGGGTTCAGGAATGAGCAGTTCTTC

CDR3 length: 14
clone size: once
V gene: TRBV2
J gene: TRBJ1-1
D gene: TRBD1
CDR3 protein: CASRNGQGMAEAFF
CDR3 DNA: TGTGCCAGCAGGAACGGACAGGGTATGGCTGAAGCTTTCTTT

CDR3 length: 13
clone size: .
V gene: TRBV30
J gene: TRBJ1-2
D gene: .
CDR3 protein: CAWRWGTNYGYTF
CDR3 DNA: TGTGCCTGGAGGTGGGGGACAAACTATGGCTACACCTTC

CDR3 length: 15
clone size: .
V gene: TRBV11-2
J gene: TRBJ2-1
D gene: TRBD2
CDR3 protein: CASSLTRGGNNEQFF
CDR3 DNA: TGTGCCAGCAGCTTAACTCGGGGGGGTAACAATGAGCAGTTCTTC

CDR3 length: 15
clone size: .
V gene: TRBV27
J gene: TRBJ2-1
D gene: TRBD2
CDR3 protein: CASSFRAGDNNEQFF
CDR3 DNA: TGTGCCAGCAGTTTCCGGGCGGGGGATAACAATGAGCAGTTCTTC

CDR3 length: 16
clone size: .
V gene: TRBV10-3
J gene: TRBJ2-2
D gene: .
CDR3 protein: CAISESQGLNTGELFF
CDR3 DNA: TGTGCCATCAGTGAGTCACAGGGATTAAACACCGGGGAGCTGTTTTTT

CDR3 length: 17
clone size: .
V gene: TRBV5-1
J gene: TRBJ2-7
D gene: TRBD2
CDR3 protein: CASSLGPGGGGFAEQYF
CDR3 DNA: TGCGCCAGCAGCTTGGGACCGGGAGGCGGAGGGTTCGCCGAGCAGTACTTC

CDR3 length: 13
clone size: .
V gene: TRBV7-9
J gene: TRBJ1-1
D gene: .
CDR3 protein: CASSLVVSPEAFF
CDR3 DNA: TGTGCCAGCAGCTTAGTGGTTTCCCCGGAGGCTTTCTTT

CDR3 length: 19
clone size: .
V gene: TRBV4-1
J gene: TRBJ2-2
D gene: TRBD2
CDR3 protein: CASSQGLAGDYGNTGELFF
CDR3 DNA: TGCGCCAGCAGCCAAGGGCTAGCGGGGGATTACGGGAACACCGGGGAGCTGTTTTTT

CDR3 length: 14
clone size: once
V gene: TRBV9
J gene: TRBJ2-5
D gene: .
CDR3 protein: CASSPTGGPETQYF
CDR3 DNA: TGTGCCAGCAGCCCCACGGGGGGCCCAGAGACCCAGTACTTC

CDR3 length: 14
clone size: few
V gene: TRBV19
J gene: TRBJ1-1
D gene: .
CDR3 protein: CASSRGHQNTEAFF
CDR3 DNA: TGTGCCAGTAGTAGAGGACATCAGAACACTGAAGCTTTCTTT

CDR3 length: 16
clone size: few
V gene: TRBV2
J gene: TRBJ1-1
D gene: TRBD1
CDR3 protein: CASRYRGIKVNTEAFF
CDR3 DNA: TGTGCCAGCAGATACAGGGGGATAAAGGTGAACACTGAAGCTTTCTTT

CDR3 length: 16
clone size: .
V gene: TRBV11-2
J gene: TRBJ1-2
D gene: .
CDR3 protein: CASSLGDGWTDYGYTF
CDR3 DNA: TGTGCCAGCAGCTTAGGGGATGGTTGGACTGATTATGGCTACACCTTC

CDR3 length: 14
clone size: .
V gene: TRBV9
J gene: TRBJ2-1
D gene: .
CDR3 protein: CASSVSGEGNEQFF
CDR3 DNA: TGTGCCAGCAGCGTAAGCGGTGAGGGCAATGAGCAGTTCTTC

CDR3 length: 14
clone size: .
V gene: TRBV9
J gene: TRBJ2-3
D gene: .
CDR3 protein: CASSKAGWTDTQYF
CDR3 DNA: TGTGCCAGCAGCAAGGCGGGCTGGACAGATACGCAGTATTTT

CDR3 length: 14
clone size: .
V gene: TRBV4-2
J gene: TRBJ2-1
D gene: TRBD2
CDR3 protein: CASRRVGGGNEQFF
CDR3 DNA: TGTGCCAGCAGGCGAGTGGGGGGGGGCAATGAGCAGTTCTTC

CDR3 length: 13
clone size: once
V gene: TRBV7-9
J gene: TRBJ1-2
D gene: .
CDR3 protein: CASSLETSYGYTF
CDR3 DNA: TGTGCCAGCAGCTTAGAGACTAGCTATGGCTACACCTTC

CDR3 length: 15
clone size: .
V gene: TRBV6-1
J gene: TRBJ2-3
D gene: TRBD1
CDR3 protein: CASSPTGWDTDTQYF
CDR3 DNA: TGTGCCAGCAGTCCGACAGGGTGGGACACAGATACGCAGTATTTT

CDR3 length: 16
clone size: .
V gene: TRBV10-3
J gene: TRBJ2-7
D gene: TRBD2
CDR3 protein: CAISGTGGHSLYEQYF
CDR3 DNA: TGTGCCATCAGTGGGACGGGGGGGCACTCTCTCTACGAGCAGTACTTC

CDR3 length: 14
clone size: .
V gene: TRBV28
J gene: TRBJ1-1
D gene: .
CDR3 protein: CASSRAGLNTEAFF
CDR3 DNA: TGTGCCAGCAGTCGGGCAGGGCTGAACACTGAAGCTTTCTTT

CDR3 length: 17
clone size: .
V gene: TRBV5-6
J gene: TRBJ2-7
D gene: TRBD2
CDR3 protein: CASSFGTSGGDSYEQYF
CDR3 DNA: TGTGCCAGCAGCTTCGGGACTAGCGGGGGGGACTCCTACGAGCAGTACTTC

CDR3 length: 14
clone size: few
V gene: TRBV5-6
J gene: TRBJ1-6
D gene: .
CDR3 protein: CASSLRGGNSPLHF
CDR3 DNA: TGTGCCAGCAGCTTACGGGGGGGGAATTCACCCCTCCACTTT

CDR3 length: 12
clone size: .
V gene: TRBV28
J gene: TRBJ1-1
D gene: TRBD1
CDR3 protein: CANRGANTEAFF
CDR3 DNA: TGTGCCAACAGGGGGGCGAACACTGAAGCTTTCTTT

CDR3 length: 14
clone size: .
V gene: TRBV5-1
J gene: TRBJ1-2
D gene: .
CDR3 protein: CASSLGSQHYGYTF
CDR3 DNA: TGCGCCAGCAGCTTGGGATCACAGCACTATGGCTACACCTTC

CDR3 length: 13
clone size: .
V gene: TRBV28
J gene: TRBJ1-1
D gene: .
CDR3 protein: CASRDSMNTEAFF
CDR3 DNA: TGTGCCAGCAGGGACAGTATGAACACTGAAGCTTTCTTT

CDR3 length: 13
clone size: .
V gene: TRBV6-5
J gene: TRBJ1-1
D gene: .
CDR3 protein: CASSYRGDPEAFF
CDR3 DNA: TGTGCCAGCAGTTATCGGGGGGACCCTGAAGCTTTCTTT

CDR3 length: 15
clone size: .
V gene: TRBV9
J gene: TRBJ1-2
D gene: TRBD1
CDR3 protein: CASSGGWTGMDGYTF
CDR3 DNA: TGTGCCAGCAGCGGAGGGTGGACAGGGATGGATGGCTACACCTTC